This is a list of T cell receptor beta chains from one sample in a study of shared clonotypes between healthy human individuals. The data were produced by immunoSEQ multiplex PCR, yet TCRdb's version contains in-frame clones alone and is incomplete. This sample has roughly 2,300,000 clones, with roughly 92% found just once. Sample: naive CD4+ T cells from PBMCs. The receptors were gathered from a man between 18 and 29 years old in good health. Some clones in this sample may be carry-over from other donors' samples. Both conserved end residues are part of each CDR3. D genes are given only for firm matches. Rows give clone size only sometimes, using once, few, many, or a class for an expanded clone.

- | TRBJ2-7 | TRBV6-1 | - | TGTGCCAGCAGTGAATTCGGGGTGCCCTCCTACGAGCAGTACTTC | CASSEFGVPSYEQYF
- | TRBJ2-3 | TRBV27 | - | TGTGCCAGTTCCGTAGGGATTCCGATAACAGATACGCAGTATTTT | CASSVGIPITDTQYF
- | TRBJ2-3 | TRBV2 | TRBD2 | TGTGCCAGCGCCCGACTAGCGGGAGGGGGAGATACGCAGTATTTT | CASARLAGGGDTQYF
- | TRBJ2-7 | TRBV10-3 | TRBD1 | TGTGCCATCAGTGAGAGCAGACAGGGGGCAAGCGAGCAGTACTTC | CAISESRQGASEQYF
- | TRBJ2-7 | TRBV7-2 | TRBD2 | TGTGCCAGCAGCCCGACTAGCGGGAGCTCCTACGAGCAGTACTTC | CASSPTSGSSYEQYF
- | TRBJ1-6 | TRBV7-3 | - | TGTGCCAGCAGCGCCATCGGGAATTCACCCCTCCACTTT | CASSAIGNSPLHF
- | TRBJ1-1 | TRBV5-1 | - | TGCGCCAGCAGCTTGATCGGGACTGGCAGACCGAACACTGAAGCTTTCTTT | CASSLIGTGRPNTEAFF
- | TRBJ2-2 | TRBV7-2 | - | TGTGCCAGCAGCTTCGGGTGGAACACCGGGGAGCTGTTTTTT | CASSFGWNTGELFF
- | TRBJ2-7 | TRBV6-6 | - | TGTGCCAGCAGTCCCAGCGGCACCTACGAGCAGTACTTC | CASSPSGTYEQYF
- | TRBJ2-1 | TRBV4-1 | - | TGCGCCAGCAGCCAAGGGATACCTTCCTACAATGAGCAGTTCTTC | CASSQGIPSYNEQFF
- | TRBJ2-2 | TRBV6-6 | - | TGTGCCAGCACCAGGGGCTACACCGGGGAGCTGTTTTTT | CASTRGYTGELFF
- | TRBJ2-4 | TRBV5-1 | - | TGCGCCAGCAGCCCGACAGACCTAGCCAAAAACATTCAGTACTTC | CASSPTDLAKNIQYF
few | TRBJ1-1 | TRBV6-4 | - | TGTGCCAGCAGCGGACAGCCGAACACTGAAGCTTTCTTT | CASSGQPNTEAFF
once | TRBJ1-4 | TRBV9 | - | TGTGCCAGCAGCGCAATCGGCGGTGAGAAACTGTTTTTT | CASSAIGGEKLFF
- | TRBJ1-3 | TRBV5-1 | - | TGCGCCAGCAGCTTGGACCCCAGGGGAGACTCTGGAAACACCATATATTTT | CASSLDPRGDSGNTIYF
- | TRBJ2-3 | TRBV2 | TRBD2 | TGTGCCAGCAGTTCCAGGACTAGCGGGAAAACAGATACGCAGTATTTT | CASSSRTSGKTDTQYF
- | TRBJ2-3 | TRBV7-2 | - | TGTGCCAGCAGCGCCACAGGGACCGCTGGCACAGATACGCAGTATTTT | CASSATGTAGTDTQYF
- | TRBJ1-1 | TRBV5-5 | - | TGTGCCAGCAGCTACGTGCAGGGGCGGACTGAAGCTTTCTTT | CASSYVQGRTEAFF
- | TRBJ2-7 | TRBV28 | - | TGTGCCAGCAGTTTTTGGCGGAGGGTTCCCCACGAGCAGTACTTC | CASSFWRRVPHEQYF
few | TRBJ1-1 | TRBV4-1 | - | TGCGCCAGCAGCCAGGGGCAGGACAGAAACACTGAAGCTTTCTTT | CASSQGQDRNTEAFF
- | TRBJ2-7 | TRBV14 | TRBD2 | TGTGCCAGCAGCCAAGATGTAAGCGGGGACGAGCAGTACTTC | CASSQDVSGDEQYF
- | TRBJ1-1 | TRBV25-1 | - | TGTGCCAGCAGTGACCCCCGAGGCGGGAACACTGAAGCTTTCTTT | CASSDPRGGNTEAFF
- | TRBJ2-5 | TRBV7-3 | - | TGTGCCAGCAGCCTCCAGGTCCAAGAGACCCAGTACTTC | CASSLQVQETQYF
- | TRBJ2-1 | TRBV30 | TRBD2 | TGTGCCTGGAGTGGGACTAGCGGGAGCGTCCATGAGCAGTTCTTC | CAWSGTSGSVHEQFF
- | TRBJ1-1 | TRBV6-1 | - | TGTGCCAGCAGTGAAGCGCTTCTCTCCAGGGTGAGGGGGGCTTTCTTT | CASSEALLSRVRGAFF
- | TRBJ2-3 | TRBV6-5 | - | TGTGCCAGCAGTTCCCGACATAGCACAGATACGCAGTATTTT | CASSSRHSTDTQYF
- | TRBJ1-4 | TRBV18 | - | TGTGCCAGCTCACCTTCATTCGGGGAGGAAGAAAAACTGTTTTTT | CASSPSFGEEEKLFF